This T cell receptor (beta chain) was identified in a study of cytomegalovirus exposure and HLA in healthy donors. On the study more broadly: Clustering assigned 70% to 90% of the approximately 390 genotyped donors to the Caucasian-associated ancestry cluster. Study-wide results and caveats: When a later analysis compared HLA-associated TCR beta chains with equally common others, the HLA-associated chains turned out to be more clonally expanded and to have lower generation probabilities.

With V trimmed by 5 bases and J by 4 bases, 15 bases remained unmatched. Germline lookup yields CDR1 LNHDA and CDR2 SQIVND (reference sequence). The CDR3 is 17 residues long. The PCR used 60 Vbeta and 13 Jbeta primers. Original handling: Later, an analysis found roughly 80 million unique TCR beta chains, and approximately 10 million of these were shared. Produced via immunoSEQ multiplex PCR; TCRdb's table is partial and in-frame only. The V and J calls and clone size come from that table; D and trimming were worked out from the DNA. The data show more than 95,000 clones, roughly 75% seen once. This clone was seen a few times. Its specificity is unknown.

This chain joins TRBV19 and TRBJ1-1, with 8 nucleotides matching TRBD1. The source material was PBMCs. This receptor was obtained from a female donor in good health and CMV-seronegative. CDR3 in amino acids: CASSLSTPGTGPTEAFF. In DNA form, the CDR3 reads TGTGCCAGTAGTCTCTCCACCCCCGGGACAGGCCCCACTGAAGCTTTCTTT.